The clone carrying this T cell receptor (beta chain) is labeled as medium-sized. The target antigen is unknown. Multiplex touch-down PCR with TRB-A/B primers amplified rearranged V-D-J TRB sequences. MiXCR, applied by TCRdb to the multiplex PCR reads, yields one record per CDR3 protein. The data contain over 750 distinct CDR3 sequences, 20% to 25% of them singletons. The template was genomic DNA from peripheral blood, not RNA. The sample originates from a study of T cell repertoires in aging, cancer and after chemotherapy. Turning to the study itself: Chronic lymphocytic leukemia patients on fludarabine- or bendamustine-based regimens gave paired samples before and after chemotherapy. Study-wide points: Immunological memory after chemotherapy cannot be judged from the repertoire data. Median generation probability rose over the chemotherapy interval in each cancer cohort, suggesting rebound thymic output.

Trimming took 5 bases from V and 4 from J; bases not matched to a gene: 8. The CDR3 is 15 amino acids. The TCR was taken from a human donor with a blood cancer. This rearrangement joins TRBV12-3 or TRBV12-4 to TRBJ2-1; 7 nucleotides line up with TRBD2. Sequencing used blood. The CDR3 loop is CASSASGATYNEQFF. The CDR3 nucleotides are TGTGCCAGCAGTGCAAGCGGGGCCACTTACAATGAGCAGTTCTTC.